The 8 T cell receptor beta chains below come from one sample, sequenced in a study of T cells in tuberculosis. Only in-frame clones appear in the TCRdb table, and some are missing; sequencing was by immunoSEQ multiplex PCR. The sample lists some 30,000 clones, about 90% occurring once. Documented time point: new active TB diagnosis, blood taken before or within 7 days of starting treatment. Sequencing used PBMCs, obtained at tuberculosis diagnosis. Receptors originate from an adult with tuberculosis.

In the case of this clone: One junction end disagrees with the germline gene, perhaps due to a read error. The chain uses TRBV28 and TRBJ1-5; maybe TRBD1 (5 bases). The CDR3 is 13 residues long. The germline V gene encodes CDR1 MDHEN and CDR2 SYDVKM. CDR3 sequence: CASSSLGWGSGVF. The CDR3 DNA is TGTGCCAGCAGTTCCCTGGGGTGGGGGAGCGGGGTTTTT. Drawing the rest from reference TRBV28 and TRBJ1-5, the complete variable domain is DVKVTQSSRYLVKRTGEKVFLECVQDMDHENMFWYRQDPGLGLRLIYFSYDVKMKEKGDIPEGYSVSREKKERFSLILESASTNQTSMYLCASSSLGWGSGVFGDGTRLSIL.

This clone appeared a single time. The chain has TRBV5-6 and TRBJ1-2, with TRBD1 as a possible D gene (5 bases). V was pared by 0 bases and J by 7 bases, with 13 bases between. The CDR3 sequence is 14 residues long. CDR1 and CDR2 from the germline V gene are SGHDT and YYEEEE. CDR3: CASSLDVRVSGYTF. For the CDR3, the DNA is TGTGCCAGCAGCTTGGACGTCAGGGTGAGTGGCTACACCTTC.

J is TRBJ2-7 and V is TRBV2, with 9 bases fitting TRBD1. The ends lost 5 bases at V and 6 bases at J; junction bases unmatched: 5. The CDR3 is made up of 13 amino acids. Germline V gene lookup returns CDR1 SNHLY and CDR2 FYNNEI. CDR3 in amino acids: CASSYADRGEQYF. The CDR3 bases are TGTGCCAGCAGTTACGCGGACAGGGGCGAGCAGTACTTC.

V and J are TRBV9 and TRBJ1-5, with D perhaps TRBD1 (5 bases). Per the germline V gene, CDR1 is SGDLS and CDR2 is YYNGEE. This CDR3 spans 14 amino acids. Trimming removed 3 bases from V and 4 bases from J, with 11 bases in between. The CDR3 region is CASSALGGNQPQHF. As DNA, the CDR3 is TGTGCCAGCAGCGCCCTCGGGGGGAATCAGCCCCAGCATTTT.

The chain recombines TRBV7-2 with TRBJ2-2, with D possibly matching TRBD2 (5 bases). V dropped 5 bases and J dropped 6 bases, with 10 bases sitting between them. CDR1 SGHTA and CDR2 FQGNSA come from the germline V gene. CDR3 size: 13 residues. The CDR3 DNA reads TGTGCCAGCAGCCCGGTCGGGGCCGGGGAGCTGTTTTTT. It encodes CASSPVGAGELFF. Together with reference TRBV7-2 and TRBJ2-2, the CDR3 gives the full variable domain: GAGVSQSPSNKVTEKGKDVELRCDPISGHTALYWYRQSLGQGLEFLIYFQGNSAPDKSGLPSDRFSAERTGGSVSTLTIQRTQQEDSAVYLCASSPVGAGELFFGEGSRLTVL.

The chain couples TRBV11-2 to TRBJ1-2, with 8 nucleotides matching TRBD1. Germline-derived CDR1 and CDR2 are SGHAT and FQNNGV. This CDR3 contains 14 residues. J gave up 4 bases and V 5 bases, and 6 bases lay outside the gene matches. In DNA, the CDR3 is TGTGCCAGCAGCGTCGAGACAGGGGCCTATGGCTACACCTTC. Amino acid sequence: CASSVETGAYGYTF.

This chain uses TRBV5-1 with TRBJ1-1; unclear D gene. Deletions cut 6 bases from V and 7 bases from J, with 10 bases between. The CDR3 is 11 amino acids. In germline, CDR1 is SGHRS, CDR2 YFSETQ. CDR3 bases: TGCGCCAGCACATGGGGAGATGAAGCTTTCTTT. It codes for CASTWGDEAFF.

V is TRBV19 and J is TRBJ1-2; 7 bases are a match to TRBD1. The CDR3 is 14 residues long. J was trimmed by 8 bases and V by 3 bases; bases with no gene match: 9. Germline CDR1 is LNHDA and CDR2 is SQIVND (reference sequence). CDR3 amino acids: CASSILGGNRGYTF. CDR3 nucleotide sequence: TGTGCCAGTAGTATTCTAGGGGGCAATAGAGGCTACACCTTC.